This note documents a single T cell receptor beta chain sequence. The antigen remains undetermined. The source of the sample is a study of cytomegalovirus exposure and HLA in healthy donors. Study results and caveats: What a later analysis showed was that several of the most significant clusters appeared linked to common viral pathogens.

Deletions cut 4 bases from V and 7 bases from J, with 13 bases between. Germline CDR1 is SGHDN and CDR2 is FVKESK. This CDR3 is built from 13 residues. 60 Vbeta and 13 Jbeta primers were used in PCR. TCRdb's copy holds only in-frame clones and misses some; the assay was immunoSEQ multiplex PCR. This sample's table has more than 100,000 clones. The V call is TRBV14, the J call TRBJ1-2, with D tentatively TRBD1 (5 bases). Sequences were obtained from PBMCs. This receptor was taken from a man in his forties in good health and CMV-seronegative. CDR3 loop: CASSLGGVGGYTF. Here the CDR3 DNA reads TGTGCCAGCAGCCTTGGGGGGGTAGGTGGCTACACCTTC.